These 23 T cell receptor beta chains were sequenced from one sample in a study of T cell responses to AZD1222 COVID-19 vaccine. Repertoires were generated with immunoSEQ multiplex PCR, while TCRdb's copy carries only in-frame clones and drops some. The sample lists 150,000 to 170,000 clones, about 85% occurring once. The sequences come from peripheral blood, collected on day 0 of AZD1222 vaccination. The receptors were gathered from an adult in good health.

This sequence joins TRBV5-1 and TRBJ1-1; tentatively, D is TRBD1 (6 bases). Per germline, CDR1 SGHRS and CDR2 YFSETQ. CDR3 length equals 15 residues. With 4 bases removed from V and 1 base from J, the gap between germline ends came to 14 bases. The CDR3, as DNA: TGCGCCAGCAGCGTTACACAGGGACCGAACACTGAAGCTTTCTTT. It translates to CASSVTQGPNTEAFF.

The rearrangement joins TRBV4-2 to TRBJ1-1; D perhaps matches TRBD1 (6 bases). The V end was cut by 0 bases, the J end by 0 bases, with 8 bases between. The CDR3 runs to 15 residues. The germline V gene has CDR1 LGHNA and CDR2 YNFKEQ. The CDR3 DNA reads TGTGCCAGCAGCCAAGACAGGGGAATGAACACTGAAGCTTTCTTT. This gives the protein CASSQDRGMNTEAFF.

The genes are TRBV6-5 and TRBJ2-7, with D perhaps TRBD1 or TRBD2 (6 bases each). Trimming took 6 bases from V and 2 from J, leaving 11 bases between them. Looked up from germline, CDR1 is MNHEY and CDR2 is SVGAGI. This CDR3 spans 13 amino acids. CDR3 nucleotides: TGTGCCAGCAGGGATGGGGGGCCCTACGAGCAGTACTTC. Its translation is CASRDGGPYEQYF.

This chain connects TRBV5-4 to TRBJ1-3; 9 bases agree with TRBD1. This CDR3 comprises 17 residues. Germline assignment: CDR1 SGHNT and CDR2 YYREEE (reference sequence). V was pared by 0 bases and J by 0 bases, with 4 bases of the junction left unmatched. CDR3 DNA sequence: TGTGCCAGCAGCTTGGGGGGACAGGGAGGCTCTGGAAACACCATATATTTT. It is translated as CASSLGGQGGSGNTIYF.

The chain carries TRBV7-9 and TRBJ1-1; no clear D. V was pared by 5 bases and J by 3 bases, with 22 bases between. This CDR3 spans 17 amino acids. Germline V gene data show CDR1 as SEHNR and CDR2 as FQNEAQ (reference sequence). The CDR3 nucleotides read TGTGCCAGCAGCCCTTTTAGGTCCCCCGAGCCGGACACTGAAGCTTTCTTT. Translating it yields CASSPFRSPEPDTEAFF.

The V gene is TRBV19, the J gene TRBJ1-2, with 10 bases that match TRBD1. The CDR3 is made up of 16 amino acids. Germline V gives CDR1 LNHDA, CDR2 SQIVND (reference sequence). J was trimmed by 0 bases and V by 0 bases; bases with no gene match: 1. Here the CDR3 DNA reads TGTGCCAGTAGTATAGACGGGACAGGGGCTAACTATGGCTACACCTTC. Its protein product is CASSIDGTGANYGYTF. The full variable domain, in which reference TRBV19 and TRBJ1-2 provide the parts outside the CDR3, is DGGITQSPKYLFRKEGQNVTLSCEQNLNHDAMYWYRQDPGQGLRLIYYSQIVNDFQKGDIAEGYSVSREKKESFPLTVTSAQKNPTAFYLCASSIDGTGANYGYTFGSGTRLTVV.

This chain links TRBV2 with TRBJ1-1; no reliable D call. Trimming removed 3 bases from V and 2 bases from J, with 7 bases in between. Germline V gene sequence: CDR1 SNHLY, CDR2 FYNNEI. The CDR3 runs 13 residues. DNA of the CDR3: TGTGCCAGCAGTGACAGAACCAACACTGAAGCTTTCTTT. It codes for CASSDRTNTEAFF.

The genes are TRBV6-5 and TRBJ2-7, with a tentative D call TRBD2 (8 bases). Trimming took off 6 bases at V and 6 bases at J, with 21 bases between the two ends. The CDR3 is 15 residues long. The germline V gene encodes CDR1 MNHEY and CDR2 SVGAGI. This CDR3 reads CASRPGQRGPGEQYF. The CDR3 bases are TGTGCCAGCAGGCCGGGACAGCGGGGGCCCGGCGAGCAGTACTTC.

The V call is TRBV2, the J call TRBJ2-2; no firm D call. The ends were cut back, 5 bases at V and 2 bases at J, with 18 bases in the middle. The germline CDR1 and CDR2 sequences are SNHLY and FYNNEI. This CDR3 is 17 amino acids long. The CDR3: CASSYDRTKPNTGELFF. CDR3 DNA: TGTGCCAGCAGTTACGACCGTACCAAACCTAACACCGGGGAGCTGTTTTTT.

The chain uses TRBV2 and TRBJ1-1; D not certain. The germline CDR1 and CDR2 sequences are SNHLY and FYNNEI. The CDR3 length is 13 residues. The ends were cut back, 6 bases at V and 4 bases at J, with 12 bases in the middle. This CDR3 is CASRDEPGTEAFF. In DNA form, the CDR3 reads TGTGCCAGCAGAGATGAGCCTGGCACTGAAGCTTTCTTT.

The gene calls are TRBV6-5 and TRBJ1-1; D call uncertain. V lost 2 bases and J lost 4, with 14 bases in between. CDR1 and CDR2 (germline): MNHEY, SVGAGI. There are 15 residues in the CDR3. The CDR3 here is CASSYRDGRTTEAFF. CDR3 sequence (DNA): TGTGCCAGCAGTTACCGTGATGGCAGGACCACTGAAGCTTTCTTT.

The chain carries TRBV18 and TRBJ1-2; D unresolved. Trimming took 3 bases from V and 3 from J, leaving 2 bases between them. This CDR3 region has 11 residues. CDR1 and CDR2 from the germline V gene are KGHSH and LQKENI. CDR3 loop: CASSPDYGYTF. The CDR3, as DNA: TGTGCCAGCTCACCGGACTATGGCTACACCTTC.

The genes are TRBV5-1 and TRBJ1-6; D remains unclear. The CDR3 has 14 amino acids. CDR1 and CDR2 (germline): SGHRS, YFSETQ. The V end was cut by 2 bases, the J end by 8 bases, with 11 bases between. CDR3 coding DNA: TGCGCCAGCAGCTTTGGGCAGTCCGATTCACCCCTCCACTTT. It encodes CASSFGQSDSPLHF.

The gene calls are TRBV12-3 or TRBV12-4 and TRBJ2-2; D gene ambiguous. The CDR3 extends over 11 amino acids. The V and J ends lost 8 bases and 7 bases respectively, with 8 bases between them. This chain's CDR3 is CASGPDGELFF. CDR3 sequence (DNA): TGTGCCAGCGGGCCAGACGGGGAGCTGTTTTTT.

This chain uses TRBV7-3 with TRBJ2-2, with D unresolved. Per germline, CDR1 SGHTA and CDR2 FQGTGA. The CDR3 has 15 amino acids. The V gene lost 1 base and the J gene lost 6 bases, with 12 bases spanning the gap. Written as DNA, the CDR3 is TGTGCCAGCAGCTTAAACGTGGCAGTCCCCGGGGAGCTGTTTTTT. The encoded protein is CASSLNVAVPGELFF.

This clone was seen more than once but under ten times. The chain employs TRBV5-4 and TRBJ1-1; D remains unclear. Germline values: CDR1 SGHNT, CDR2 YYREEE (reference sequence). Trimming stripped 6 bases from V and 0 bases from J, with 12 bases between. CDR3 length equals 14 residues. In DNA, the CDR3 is TGTGCCAGCACCGTGGGAGAGCTGAACACTGAAGCTTTCTTT. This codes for CASTVGELNTEAFF.

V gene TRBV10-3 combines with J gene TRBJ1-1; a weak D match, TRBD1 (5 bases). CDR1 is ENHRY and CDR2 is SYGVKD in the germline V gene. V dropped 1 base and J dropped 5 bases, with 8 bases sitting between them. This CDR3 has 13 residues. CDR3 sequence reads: CAISELGGTEAFF. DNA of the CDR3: TGTGCCATCAGTGAGTTGGGGGGGACTGAAGCTTTCTTT.

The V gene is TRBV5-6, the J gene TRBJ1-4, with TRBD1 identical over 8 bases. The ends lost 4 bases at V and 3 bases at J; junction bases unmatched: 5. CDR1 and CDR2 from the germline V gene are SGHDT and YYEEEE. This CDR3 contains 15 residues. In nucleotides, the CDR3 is TGTGCCAGCAGCCGACCGGGACAGGCTAATGAAAAACTGTTTTTT. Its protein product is CASSRPGQANEKLFF.

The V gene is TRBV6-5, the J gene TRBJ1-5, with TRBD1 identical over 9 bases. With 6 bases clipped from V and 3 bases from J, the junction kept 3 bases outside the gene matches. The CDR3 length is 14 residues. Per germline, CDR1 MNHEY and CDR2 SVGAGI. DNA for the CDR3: TGTGCCAGCAGAGGACAGGGGAACAATCAGCCCCAGCATTTT. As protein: CASRGQGNNQPQHF.

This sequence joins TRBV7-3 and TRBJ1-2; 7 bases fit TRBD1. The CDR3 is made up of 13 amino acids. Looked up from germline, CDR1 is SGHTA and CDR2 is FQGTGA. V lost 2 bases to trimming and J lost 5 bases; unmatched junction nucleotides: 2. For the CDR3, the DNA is TGTGCCAGCAGCTTAGAACAGGGGTATGGCTACACCTTC. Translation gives CASSLEQGYGYTF.

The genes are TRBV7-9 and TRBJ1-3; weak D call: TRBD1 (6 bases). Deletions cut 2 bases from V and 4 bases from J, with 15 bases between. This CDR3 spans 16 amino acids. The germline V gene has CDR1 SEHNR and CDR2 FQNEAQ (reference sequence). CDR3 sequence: CASSLTGGAYGNTIYF. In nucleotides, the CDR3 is TGTGCCAGCAGCTTAACGGGGGGCGCTTACGGAAACACCATATATTTT.

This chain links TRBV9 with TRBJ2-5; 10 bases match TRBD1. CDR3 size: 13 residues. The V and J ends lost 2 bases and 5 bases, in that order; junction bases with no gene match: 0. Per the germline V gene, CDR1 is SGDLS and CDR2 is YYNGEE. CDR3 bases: TGTGCCAGCAGCGTGGGACAGGGGGAGACCCAGTACTTC. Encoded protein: CASSVGQGETQYF.

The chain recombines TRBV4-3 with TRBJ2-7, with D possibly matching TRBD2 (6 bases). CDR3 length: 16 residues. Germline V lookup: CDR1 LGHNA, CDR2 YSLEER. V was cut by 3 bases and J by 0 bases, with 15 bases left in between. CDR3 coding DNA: TGCGCCAGCAGCCAGGGAGGAGGGGATAGCTCCTACGAGCAGTACTTC. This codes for CASSQGGGDSSYEQYF.